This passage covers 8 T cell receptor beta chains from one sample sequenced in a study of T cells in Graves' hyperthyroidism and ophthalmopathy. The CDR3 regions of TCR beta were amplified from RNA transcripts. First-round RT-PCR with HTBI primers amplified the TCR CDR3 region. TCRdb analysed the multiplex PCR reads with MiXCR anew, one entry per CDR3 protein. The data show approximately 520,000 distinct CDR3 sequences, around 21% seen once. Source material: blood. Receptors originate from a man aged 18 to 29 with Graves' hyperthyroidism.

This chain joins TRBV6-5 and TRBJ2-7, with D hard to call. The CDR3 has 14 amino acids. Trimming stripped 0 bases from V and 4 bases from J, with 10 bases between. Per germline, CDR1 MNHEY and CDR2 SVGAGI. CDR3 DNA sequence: TGTGCCAGCAGTTACTCGTCTTTGAGGTACGAGCAGTACTTC. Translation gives CASSYSSLRYEQYF.

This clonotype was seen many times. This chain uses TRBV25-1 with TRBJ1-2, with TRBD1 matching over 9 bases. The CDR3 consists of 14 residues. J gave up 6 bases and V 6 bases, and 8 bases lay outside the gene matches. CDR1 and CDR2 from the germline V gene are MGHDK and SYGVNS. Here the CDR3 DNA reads TGTGCCAGCAGCGACGGGGACAGGGTGGATGGCTACACCTTC. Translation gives CASSDGDRVDGYTF.

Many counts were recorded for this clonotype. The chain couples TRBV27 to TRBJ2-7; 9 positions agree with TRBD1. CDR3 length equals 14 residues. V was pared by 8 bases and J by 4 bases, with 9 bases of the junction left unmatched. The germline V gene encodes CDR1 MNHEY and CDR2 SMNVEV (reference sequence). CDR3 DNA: TGTGCCAGCTCTTTCGGGACAGGGCAGTACGAGCAGTACTTC. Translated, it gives CASSFGTGQYEQYF.

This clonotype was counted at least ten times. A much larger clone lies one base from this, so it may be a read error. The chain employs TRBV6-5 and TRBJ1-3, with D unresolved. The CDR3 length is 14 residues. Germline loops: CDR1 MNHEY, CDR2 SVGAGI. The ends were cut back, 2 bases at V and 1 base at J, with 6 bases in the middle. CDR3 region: CASSYPQSGNTIYF. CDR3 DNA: TGTGCCAGCAGTTACCCGCAGTCTGGAAACACCATATATTTT.

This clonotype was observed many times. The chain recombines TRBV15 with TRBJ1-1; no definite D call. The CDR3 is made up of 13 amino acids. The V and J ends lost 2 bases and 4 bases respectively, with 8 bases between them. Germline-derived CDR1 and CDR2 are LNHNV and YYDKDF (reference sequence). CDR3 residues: CATSRNQSTEAFF. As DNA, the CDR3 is TGTGCCACCAGCAGAAATCAGAGCACTGAAGCTTTCTTT.

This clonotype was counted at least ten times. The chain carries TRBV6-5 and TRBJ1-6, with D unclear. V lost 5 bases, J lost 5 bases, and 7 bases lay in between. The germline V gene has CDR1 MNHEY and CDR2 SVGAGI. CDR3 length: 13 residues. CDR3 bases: TGTGCCAGCAGTCCCAGACATAATTCACCCCTCCACTTT. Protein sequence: CASSPRHNSPLHF.

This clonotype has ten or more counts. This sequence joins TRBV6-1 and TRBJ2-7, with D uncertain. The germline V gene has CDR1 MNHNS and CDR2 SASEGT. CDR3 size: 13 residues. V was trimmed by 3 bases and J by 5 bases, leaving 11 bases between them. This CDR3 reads CASSDPLLDEQYF. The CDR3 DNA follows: TGTGCCAGCAGTGACCCCCTATTGGACGAGCAGTACTTC.

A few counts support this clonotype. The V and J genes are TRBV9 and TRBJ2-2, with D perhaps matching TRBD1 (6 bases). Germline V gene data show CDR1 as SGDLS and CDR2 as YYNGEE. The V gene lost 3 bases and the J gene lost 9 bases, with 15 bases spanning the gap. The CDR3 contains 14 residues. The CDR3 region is CASSAPTGLRELFF. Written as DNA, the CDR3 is TGTGCCAGCAGCGCGCCGACAGGCTTAAGGGAGCTGTTTTTT.